The text below deals with one T cell receptor (beta chain). Per germline, CDR1 MNHNY and CDR2 SVGAGI (reference sequence). V shed 5 bases and J 3 bases; nucleotides not matched to a gene: 8. The CDR3 extends over 17 amino acids. TCRdb's copy holds only in-frame clones and misses some; the assay was immunoSEQ multiplex PCR. This table has under 350,000 clones, approximately 86% appearing once. The entry originates in a study of blood T cell repertoires in COVID-19. Study-level information: Samples taken during acute and convalescent COVID-19 were collected in the United States, Italy and Spain. From T cells, B-cell-depleted T cells, or PBMCs came the material, which was cDNA or gDNA.

The receptor was derived from a man younger than 30 with active or convalescent COVID-19. This chain joins TRBV6-6 and TRBJ2-1; 12 nucleotides line up with TRBD2. Material for sequencing was peripheral blood. CDR3 protein: CASSPRPSGRGYNEQFF. The CDR3 coding sequence is TGTGCCAGCAGTCCGCGCCCTAGCGGGAGGGGCTACAATGAGCAGTTCTTC.